One T cell receptor (beta chain) is described in this entry. The ends were cut back, 3 bases at V and 3 bases at J, with 11 bases in the middle. The CDR3 totals 14 residues. The germline gives CDR1 SGHVS, CDR2 FQNEAQ. The data were taken from a study of blood T cell repertoires in COVID-19. Assay: immunoSEQ multiplex PCR; the TCRdb copy retains only in-frame clones and omits some. In the table there are more than 200,000 clones, 80% to 85% of which are singletons. The genes are TRBV7-8 and TRBJ1-1; TRBD1 might be the D (5 bases). Sequenced: peripheral blood. The source is a man in his fifties or sixties with acute or convalescent COVID-19. CDR3 protein: CASSLGGWDTEAFF. CDR3 sequence (DNA): TGTGCCAGCAGCTTGGGGGGGTGGGACACTGAAGCTTTCTTT.